One and the same sample provided the 31 T cell receptor beta chains below, sequenced in a study of T cells after posttransplantation cyclophosphamide. Sequenced by immunoSEQ multiplex PCR; TCRdb stores in-frame clones only, minus some. Reported are some 1,900 clones, none seen only once; the ten largest carry roughly an eighth. Treatment was busulfan-fludarabine conditioning, a marrow graft, and cyclophosphamide on days +3 and +4. This specimen consisted of PBMCs, obtained 32 days after allogeneic stem cell transplant with posttransplant cyclophosphamide. The source is a female patient aged 40 to 50 who received an allogeneic stem cell transplant from a related donor, was CMV-positive, and had no GVHD. Some T cells may be the graft donor's.

This clone is deemed medium-sized. The V gene is TRBV6-5, the J gene TRBJ2-7, with a tentative D call TRBD1 (6 bases). V dropped 2 bases and J dropped 3 bases, with 14 bases sitting between them. CDR3 length: 15 amino acids. CDR1 and CDR2 (germline): MNHEY, SVGAGI. CDR3 nucleotides: TGTGCCAGCAGTTACACGACAGGTCCTCTCTACGAGCAGTACTTC. It encodes CASSYTTGPLYEQYF.

This clone showed up many times. The chain carries TRBV11-2 and TRBJ2-3; 12 nucleotides agree with TRBD2. Unmatched junction bases numbered 5, after V lost 2 bases and J lost 5 bases. CDR3 length: 16 amino acids. Germline CDR1 and CDR2: SGHAT and FQNNGV. The CDR3 region has the DNA TGTGCCAGCAGCTTACCCCTAGCGGGGGGGCAAGATACGCAGTATTTT. Translation: CASSLPLAGGQDTQYF. Variable domain in full (rest from reference TRBV11-2 and TRBJ2-3): EAGVAQSPRYKIIEKRQSVAFWCNPISGHATLYWYQQILGQGPKLLIQFQNNGVVDDSQLPKDRFSAERLKGVDSTLKIQPAKLEDSAVYLCASSLPLAGGQDTQYFGPGTRLTVL.

This clone is medium-sized (0.01 to 0.1%) within its sample. The CDR3 DNA reads TGTGCCAGCCAGACTAGCGGGGTCCCCGGGGAGCTGTTTTTT. Translation: CASQTSGVPGELFF. The chain has TRBV2 and TRBJ2-2; 11 bases are a match to TRBD2. This CDR3 has 14 residues. Germline V lookup: CDR1 SNHLY, CDR2 FYNNEI. V was pared by 8 bases and J by 6 bases, with 5 bases of the junction left unmatched.

In its sample, this clone was seen many times. V and J are TRBV5-1 and TRBJ1-6, with 8 bases identical to TRBD1. This CDR3 comprises 16 residues. Germline-derived CDR1 and CDR2 are SGHRS and YFSETQ. Losses at the gene ends were 3 bases for V and 10 bases for J; bases not matched to a gene: 12. The CDR3 DNA follows: TGCGCCAGCAGCTGGACGACGGACAGGGTAGGGTCACCCCTCCACTTT. Protein: CASSWTTDRVGSPLHF.

In its sample, this clone was seen a few times. A clone one base away is much larger, so this may be a read error. This chain joins TRBV7-9 and TRBJ2-5, with D perhaps matching TRBD1 (5 bases). CDR3 length equals 15 residues. Germline CDR1 and CDR2: SEHNR and FQNEAQ (reference sequence). Written as DNA, the CDR3 is TGTGCCAGCAGTTCCCGACAGCGCTTCCAAGAGCCCCAGTACTTC. Protein sequence: CASSSRQRFQEPQYF.

Judged by abundance, this clone is medium-sized (0.01 to 0.1%). The chain has TRBV5-1 and TRBJ2-1; tentative D call: TRBD1 (7 bases). Trimming took 4 bases from V and 5 from J, leaving 10 bases between them. Germline lookup yields CDR1 SGHRS and CDR2 YFSETQ. This CDR3 region has 13 residues. The CDR3 DNA is TGCGCCAGCAGCCAGGGGGGCAACAATGAGCAGTTCTTC. Its protein is CASSQGGNNEQFF. The full variable domain, rest sourced from reference TRBV5-1 and TRBJ2-1, is KAGVTQTPRYLIKTRGQQVTLSCSPISGHRSVSWYQQTPGQGLQFLFEYFSETQRNKGNFPGRFSGRQFSNSRSEMNVSTLELGDSALYLCASSQGGNNEQFFGPGTRLTVL.

This clone is medium-sized. For the CDR3, the DNA is TGTGCCAGCAGCTTATGGGGACAGGGGGTTCGGACTGAAGCTTTCTTT. This codes for CASSLWGQGVRTEAFF. The chain couples TRBV11-2 to TRBJ1-1; 11 bases are a match to TRBD1. From germline, CDR1 is SGHAT and CDR2 FQNNGV. The V gene end was trimmed by 2 bases and the J gene end by 5 bases; junction bases not matched to a gene: 7. This CDR3 comprises 16 residues.

By sample fraction, this clone is medium-sized. The rearrangement joins TRBV19 to TRBJ1-2; no clear D. The V gene lost 5 bases and the J gene lost 8 bases, with 18 bases spanning the gap. Germline-derived CDR1 and CDR2 are LNHDA and SQIVND (reference sequence). There are 14 residues in the CDR3. This CDR3 reads CASSPRLAPEGYTF. The CDR3 coding sequence is TGTGCCAGTAGTCCTAGACTTGCCCCGGAGGGCTACACCTTC.

In its sample, this clone ranks as medium-sized (0.01 to 0.1%). The chain is built from TRBV19 and TRBJ1-1; possibly TRBD1 for D (6 bases). V dropped 3 bases and J dropped 1 base, with 9 bases sitting between them. Germline values: CDR1 LNHDA, CDR2 SQIVND (reference sequence). The CDR3 sequence is 14 residues long. The CDR3 is CASSMRQENTEAFF. The CDR3 bases are TGTGCCAGTAGTATGCGACAGGAGAACACTGAAGCTTTCTTT.

This clone was seen repeatedly, ten times or more. The rearrangement joins TRBV7-8 to TRBJ2-7; 9 bases match TRBD2. This CDR3 is built from 15 residues. Trimming cost V 5 bases and J 7 bases; bases outside gene matches: 12. The germline CDR1 and CDR2 sequences are SGHVS and FQNEAQ. CDR3 coding DNA: TGTGCCAGCAGCCGGATGGCGGGGGGGACAAGGGAGCAGTACTTC. Translated, it gives CASSRMAGGTREQYF.

This clone is judged medium-sized. The chain couples TRBV6-2 or TRBV6-3 to TRBJ2-7, with 9 nucleotides matching TRBD1. Germline CDR1 MNHEY, CDR2 SVGEGT. V trimming: 6 bases; J trimming: 2 bases; junction bases outside the gene matches: 11. The CDR3 runs to 16 residues. The CDR3 DNA reads as TGTGCCAGCAGCTCTACGACAGGGGGGTTAGCCTACGAGCAGTACTTC. Translated: CASSSTTGGLAYEQYF.

This clone counts as medium-sized. The gene calls are TRBV7-2 and TRBJ2-7; D unresolved. This CDR3 region has 15 residues. The V end lost 6 bases, the J end lost 4 bases, and 19 bases lay between the germline ends. Germline CDR1 reads SGHTA; CDR2 reads FQGNSA. The CDR3 DNA is TGTGCCAGCAGTCGGAGACAAGGCCGGCAATACGAGCAGTACTTC. As protein: CASSRRQGRQYEQYF.

This clone has just a few counts. A much larger clone sits a single nucleotide away, making a read error possible. This chain joins TRBV2 and TRBJ2-3, with 9 bases matching TRBD2. The CDR3 consists of 15 residues. From germline, CDR1 is SNHLY and CDR2 FYNNEI. Trimming cost V 7 bases and J 7 bases; bases outside gene matches: 12. This chain's CDR3 is CASMRGGGAGNTQYF. In DNA, the CDR3 is TGTGCCAGCATGCGGGGCGGGGGGGCTGGAAATACGCAGTATTTT. Complete variable domain (other parts from reference TRBV2 and TRBJ2-3): EPEVTQTPSHQVTQMGQEVILRCVPISNHLYFYWYRQILGQKVEFLVSFYNNEISEKSEIFDDQFSVERPDGSNFTLKIRSTKLEDSAMYFCASMRGGGAGNTQYFGPGTRLTVL.

Judged by abundance, this clone is large. The V and J genes are TRBV7-3 and TRBJ2-2; a weak D match, TRBD2 (6 bases). The CDR3 runs to 14 residues. Trimming took 3 bases from V and 4 from J, leaving 9 bases between them. Germline CDR1 reads SGHTA; CDR2 reads FQGTGA. The CDR3 bases are TGTGCCAGCAGCTTGGAGGGGTTCACCGGGGAGCTGTTTTTT. This codes for CASSLEGFTGELFF.

By share, this clone counts as medium-sized. The rearrangement links TRBV6-1 to TRBJ2-5; the D is unclear. The CDR3 is 12 amino acids. Germline V gene data show CDR1 as MNHNS and CDR2 as SASEGT. V was cut by 6 bases and J by 4 bases, with 9 bases left in between. CDR3 loop: CASSLPTETQYF. The CDR3 bases are TGTGCCAGCAGCCTACCCACAGAGACCCAGTACTTC.

This clone was seen ten or more times. The chain has TRBV27 and TRBJ2-5; 10 bases match TRBD1. Germline assignment: CDR1 MNHEY and CDR2 SMNVEV (reference sequence). This CDR3 has 16 residues. V lost 4 bases and J lost 5; bases outside the gene matches: 10. CDR3: CASSWAGTGAFETQYF. CDR3 sequence (DNA): TGTGCCAGCAGTTGGGCCGGGACAGGGGCTTTTGAGACCCAGTACTTC.

This clone is classed as medium-sized (0.01 to 0.1%). The chain is built from TRBV7-9 and TRBJ1-1; D gene uncertain. Trimming left V 5 bases short and J 4 bases short, with 11 bases between. Germline values: CDR1 SEHNR, CDR2 FQNEAQ (reference sequence). CDR3 size: 13 residues. In nucleotides, the CDR3 is TGTGCCAGCAGCACCAGGTTGGTCACTGAAGCTTTCTTT. Its translation is CASSTRLVTEAFF.

This clone was counted at least ten times. The chain is built from TRBV5-1 and TRBJ1-1; TRBD1 aligns across 7 bases. V lost 5 bases to trimming and J lost 1 base; unmatched junction nucleotides: 2. Germline CDR1 and CDR2: SGHRS and YFSETQ. The CDR3 extends over 13 amino acids. The DNA of the CDR3 is TGCGCCAGCAGTCGGGACAGGAACACTGAAGCTTTCTTT. It yields the protein CASSRDRNTEAFF.

V usage is TRBV11-2 and J usage is TRBJ2-3; no reliable D call. Trimming pared 4 bases from V and 0 bases from J, leaving 11 bases between. Germline V gene data show CDR1 as SGHAT and CDR2 as FQNNGV. The length of the CDR3 is 15 residues. The CDR3, as DNA: TGTGCCAGCAGCTACGAGGTTTTAAGCACAGATACGCAGTATTTT. Translation: CASSYEVLSTDTQYF.

This clone ranks as medium-sized (0.01 to 0.1%). This rearrangement joins TRBV6-1 to TRBJ1-3; TRBD1 might be the D (6 bases). V dropped 3 bases and J dropped 5 bases, with 17 bases sitting between them. From germline, CDR1 is MNHNS and CDR2 SASEGT. The CDR3 is 16 amino acids. In nucleotides, the CDR3 is TGTGCCAGCAGTGAGTCCGGGGGGGCGCGTAGAAACACCATATATTTT. Amino acid sequence: CASSESGGARRNTIYF.

Sample share makes this clone medium-sized. This chain joins TRBV7-2 and TRBJ2-3; TRBD1 agrees at 9 bases. In germline, CDR1 is SGHTA, CDR2 FQGNSA. The CDR3 is made up of 16 amino acids. V gave up 6 bases and J gave up 1 base; unmatched junction bases: 8. The CDR3 DNA is TGTGCCAGCAGTCGAGAATGGACAGGGGGCACAGATACGCAGTATTTT. Translated: CASSREWTGGTDTQYF. Drawing the rest from reference TRBV7-2 and TRBJ2-3, the complete variable domain is GAGVSQSPSNKVTEKGKDVELRCDPISGHTALYWYRQSLGQGLEFLIYFQGNSAPDKSGLPSDRFSAERTGGSVSTLTIQRTQQEDSAVYLCASSREWTGGTDTQYFGPGTRLTVL.

This clone was counted at least ten times. The V call is TRBV6-1, the J call TRBJ2-2; no definite D call. Germline values: CDR1 MNHNS, CDR2 SASEGT. The CDR3 length is 13 residues. V dropped 2 bases and J dropped 6 bases, with 7 bases sitting between them. The DNA for the CDR3 is TGTGCCAGCAGTGAATATCGGGCCGGGGAGCTGTTTTTT. Residues: CASSEYRAGELFF.

This clone was recorded at least ten times. The gene calls are TRBV5-5 and TRBJ1-2; 8 bases agree with TRBD1. The CDR3 is 16 amino acids. J lost 3 bases, V lost 2 bases, and 9 bases had no gene match. In germline, CDR1 is SGHKS, CDR2 YYEKEE (reference sequence). CDR3 residues: CASSLDGQGRHYGYTF. In nucleotides, the CDR3 is TGTGCCAGCAGCTTAGACGGACAGGGTCGGCACTATGGCTACACCTTC. Together with reference TRBV5-5 and TRBJ1-2, the CDR3 gives the full variable domain: DAGVTQSPTHLIKTRGQQVTLRCSPISGHKSVSWYQQVLGQGPQFIFQYYEKEERGRGNFPDRFSARQFPNYSSELNVNALLLGDSALYLCASSLDGQGRHYGYTFGSGTRLTVV.

This clone was recorded at least ten times. V is TRBV5-1 and J is TRBJ1-4; 10 nucleotides align to TRBD1. Trimming took 1 base from V and 8 from J; bases not matched to a gene: 8. The CDR3 covers 16 residues. CDR1 is SGHRS, CDR2 YFSETQ, per germline. The CDR3 loop reads CASSLSGQGVKEKLFF. Written as DNA, the CDR3 is TGCGCCAGCAGCTTGTCAGGACAGGGGGTAAAGGAAAAACTGTTTTTT.

This clone is medium-sized (0.01 to 0.1%) by share. The chain combines TRBV7-6 with TRBJ2-1; TRBD2 matches 7 bases. The V gene's germline CDR1 is SGHVS and CDR2 FNYEAQ. The junction had 7 bases not matched to a gene; V was cut back by 1 base and J by 4 bases. CDR3 size: 16 residues. Here the CDR3 DNA reads TGTGCCAGCAGCTTAGGGATTCTAGCGGCTTACAATGAGCAGTTCTTC. Translated: CASSLGILAAYNEQFF.

The rearrangement joins TRBV24-1 to TRBJ2-5; D might be TRBD2 (7 bases). The CDR3 sequence is 15 residues long. Per the germline V gene, CDR1 is KGHDR and CDR2 is SFDVKD. V shed 9 bases and J shed 2 bases, with 18 bases lying between them. This CDR3 is CATGAGGLGQETQYF. DNA of the CDR3: TGTGCCACCGGGGCCGGGGGGCTAGGACAAGAGACCCAGTACTTC.

By sample share, this clone is medium-sized. The DNA for the CDR3 is TGTGCCAGTAGTGTACTAGCGGGCCAAGAGACCCAGTACTTC. Residues: CASSVLAGQETQYF. The rearrangement joins TRBV19 to TRBJ2-5; TRBD2 agrees at 9 bases. Germline CDR1 reads LNHDA; CDR2 reads SQIVND (reference sequence). This CDR3 is 14 amino acids long. V lost 5 bases and J lost 1; bases outside the gene matches: 2.

In this sample, this clone is medium-sized. The rearrangement joins TRBV2 to TRBJ1-1; D gene uncertain. V lost 6 bases, J lost 6 bases, and 14 bases lay in between. CDR1 SNHLY and CDR2 FYNNEI come from the germline V gene. The length of the CDR3 is 13 residues. Written as DNA, the CDR3 is TGTGCCAGCAGCGAGAGCGGGTACGCTGAAGCTTTCTTT. Encoded protein: CASSESGYAEAFF.

This clone was picked up many times. The rearrangement links TRBV9 to TRBJ2-3; D may be TRBD1 (6 bases). Germline CDR1 reads SGDLS; CDR2 reads YYNGEE. This CDR3 comprises 15 residues. Trimming stripped 4 bases from V and 5 bases from J, with 17 bases between. The CDR3 DNA reads TGTGCCAGCAGCTTCGCAAAAGACAGGATAGATACGCAGTATTTT. Translating it yields CASSFAKDRIDTQYF.

This clone is medium-sized. CDR3 region: CASSQGTGRTEAFF. CDR3 DNA: TGTGCCAGCAGCCAGGGGACAGGGCGAACTGAAGCTTTCTTT. The chain recombines TRBV9 with TRBJ1-1; 9 bases align to TRBD1. Per germline, CDR1 SGDLS and CDR2 YYNGEE. The CDR3 extends over 14 amino acids. V lost 4 bases, J lost 5 bases, and 6 bases stayed unmatched.

This clone was seen repeatedly, ten times or more. This chain connects TRBV27 to TRBJ2-4; 7 nucleotides align to TRBD1. There are 17 residues in the CDR3. V was pared by 5 bases and J by 0 bases, with 10 bases of the junction left unmatched. The germline V gene has CDR1 MNHEY and CDR2 SMNVEV (reference sequence). CDR3 DNA: TGTGCCAGCAGTCTGGGGACAGTCAGCCTAGCCAAAAACATTCAGTACTTC. Translation gives CASSLGTVSLAKNIQYF.